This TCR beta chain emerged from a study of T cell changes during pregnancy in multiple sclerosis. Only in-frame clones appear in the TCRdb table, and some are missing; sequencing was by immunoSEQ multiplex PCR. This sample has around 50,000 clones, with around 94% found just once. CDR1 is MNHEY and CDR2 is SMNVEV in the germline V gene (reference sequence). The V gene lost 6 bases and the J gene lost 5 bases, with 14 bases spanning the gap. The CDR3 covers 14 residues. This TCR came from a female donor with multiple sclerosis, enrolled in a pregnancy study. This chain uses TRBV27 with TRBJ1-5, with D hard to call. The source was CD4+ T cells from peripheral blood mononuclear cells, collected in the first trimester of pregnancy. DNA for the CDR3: TGTGCCAGCAGCATGGCGGGGTTCGATCAGCCCCAGCATTTT. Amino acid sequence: CASSMAGFDQPQHF.